A single sample is the source of the 22 T cell receptor beta chains below, sequenced in a study of CDR3 diversity in severe acne. TCRdb passed the PCR reads through MiXCR, listing each CDR3 protein once. The sample holds around 94,000 distinct CDR3 sequences, approximately 47% seen once. Sample: blood. The origin of the receptors is a male donor with acne.

For this clonotype: Just one base apart from a much larger clone, this may be a read error. This chain uses TRBV7-9 with TRBJ1-2, with 7 bases lining up with TRBD1. The CDR3 sequence is 12 residues long. Germline-derived CDR1 and CDR2 are SEHNR and FQNEAQ (reference sequence). Unmatched junction bases numbered 6, after V lost 6 bases and J lost 8 bases. The CDR3 coding sequence is TGTGCCAGCAGAGGCAGGGGGGACGGCTACACCTTC. Translated, it gives CASRGRGDGYTF.

The table lists this clonotype with a few counts. The V gene is TRBV12-3 or TRBV12-4, the J gene TRBJ2-3, with 8 positions matching TRBD1. This CDR3 region has 16 residues. With 8 bases clipped from V and 5 bases from J, the junction kept 15 bases outside the gene matches. DNA for the CDR3: TGTGCCAGCGTCAGCAGGGCGCAGGGGGCGAAAGATACGCAGTATTTT. This codes for CASVSRAQGAKDTQYF.

This clonotype appeared many times. The gene calls are TRBV2 and TRBJ2-2, with no clear D. Trimming stripped 1 base from V and 3 bases from J, with 6 bases between. This CDR3 region has 14 residues. CDR1 is SNHLY, CDR2 FYNNEI, per germline. The CDR3 protein is CASSEVKDTGELFF. Written as DNA, the CDR3 is TGTGCCAGCAGTGAAGTGAAGGACACCGGGGAGCTGTTTTTT.

The chain has TRBV29-1 and TRBJ1-1; the match to TRBD1 covers 8 bases. Germline V lookup: CDR1 SQVTM, CDR2 ANQGSEA. With 7 bases clipped from V and 4 bases from J, the junction kept 8 bases outside the gene matches. CDR3 length equals 13 residues. The CDR3 region has the DNA TGCAGCGAGGAGCGGACAGGGAGCACTGAAGCTTTCTTT. Residues: CSEERTGSTEAFF.

V is TRBV24-1 and J is TRBJ1-2, with 7 positions matching TRBD1. Germline values: CDR1 KGHDR, CDR2 SFDVKD. V shed 3 bases and J 4 bases; nucleotides not matched to a gene: 4. The CDR3 is made up of 14 amino acids. CDR3 loop: CATSDGDSIYGYTF. CDR3 coding DNA: TGTGCCACCAGTGATGGGGACAGCATCTATGGCTACACCTTC.

A few counts support this clonotype. One base away lies a much larger clone, so this may be a sequencing read error. This rearrangement joins TRBV12-3 or TRBV12-4 to TRBJ2-7; D gene uncertain. This CDR3 contains 13 residues. Trimming pared 3 bases from V and 2 bases from J, leaving 8 bases between. DNA of the CDR3: TGTGCCAGCAGTTTTGGAGCTCCCTACGAGCAGTACTTC. Protein sequence: CASSFGAPYEQYF.

V is TRBV7-8 and J is TRBJ2-5; D is uncertain. V was shortened by 5 bases and J by 7 bases, with 8 bases between the two germline ends. The germline V gene encodes CDR1 SGHVS and CDR2 FQNEAQ. This CDR3 is built from 11 residues. CDR3 in amino acids: CASSADWTQYF. Written as DNA, the CDR3 is TGTGCCAGCAGCGCGGATTGGACCCAGTACTTC. The full variable domain, with the rest looked up from reference TRBV7-8 and TRBJ2-5, is GAGVSQSPRYKVAKRGQDVALRCDPISGHVSLFWYQQALGQGPEFLTYFQNEAQLDKSGLPSDRFFAERPEGSVSTLKIQRTQQEDSAVYLCASSADWTQYFGPGTRLLVL.

The CDR3 is CASSKPGLAGGEQYF. CDR3 in DNA: TGTGCCAGCAGCAAACCGGGACTAGCGGGAGGCGAGCAGTACTTC. The gene calls are TRBV7-9 and TRBJ2-7; TRBD2 agrees at 15 bases. The trim removed 5 bases at V and 6 bases at J, leaving 5 bases unmatched. The germline V gene encodes CDR1 SEHNR and CDR2 FQNEAQ (reference sequence). This CDR3 has 15 residues.

This clonotype came up a few times. The CDR3 is CASSGQGATEAFF. In nucleotides, the CDR3 is TGTGCCAGCAGTGGTCAGGGAGCGACTGAAGCTTTCTTT. The genes are TRBV6-5 and TRBJ1-1; perhaps TRBD1 as D (5 bases). The germline CDR1 and CDR2 sequences are MNHEY and SVGAGI. The CDR3 contains 13 residues. V gave up 5 bases and J gave up 5 bases, with 12 bases separating them.

The rearrangement links TRBV10-2 to TRBJ1-4, with D hard to call. Germline V CDR1 and CDR2: WSHSY, SAAADI. The germline V and J ends were trimmed by 0 bases and 8 bases, with 10 bases remaining between them. The CDR3 contains 14 residues. The CDR3, as DNA: TGCGCCAGCAGTGAGTCGCCCGGGAGGGAAAAACTGTTTTTT. It translates to CASSESPGREKLFF.

This clonotype appeared a few times. This chain connects TRBV15 to TRBJ2-7, with D unresolved. This CDR3 is built from 14 residues. V lost 1 base to trimming and J lost 6 bases, with 13 bases between them. CDR1 is LNHNV, CDR2 YYDKDF, per germline (reference sequence). The CDR3 protein is CATSRGFDQSEQYF. For the CDR3, the DNA is TGTGCCACCAGCAGAGGGTTTGATCAGAGCGAGCAGTACTTC. Full variable domain (missing parts from reference TRBV15 and TRBJ2-7): DAMVIQNPRYQVTQFGKPVTLSCSQTLNHNVMYWYQQKSSQAPKLLFHYYDKDFNNEADTPDNFQSRRPNTSFCFLDIRSPGLGDTAMYLCATSRGFDQSEQYFGPGTRLTVT.

This chain joins TRBV7-9 and TRBJ2-7, with 13 bases aligning to TRBD2. The CDR3 is 17 amino acids. Germline values: CDR1 SEHNR, CDR2 FQNEAQ (reference sequence). The junction had 11 bases not matched to a gene; V was cut back by 5 bases and J by 4 bases. The CDR3 region has the DNA TGTGCCAGCAGCCCACCTACTAGCGGGAGGGGCGTATACGAGCAGTACTTC. It encodes CASSPPTSGRGVYEQYF.

This clonotype was picked up many times. This sequence joins TRBV20-1 and TRBJ1-4; D might be TRBD1 (6 bases). There are 13 residues in the CDR3. Germline V CDR1 and CDR2: DFQATT, SNEGSKA (reference sequence). V was shortened by 6 bases and J by 5 bases, with 13 bases between the two germline ends. The chain's CDR3 is CSARQEINEKLFF. The CDR3 DNA is TGCAGTGCCAGACAGGAGATAAATGAAAAACTGTTTTTT.

The chain uses TRBV5-6 and TRBJ1-1, with TRBD1 matching 8 bases. This CDR3 spans 15 amino acids. V gave up 5 bases and J gave up 5 bases; unmatched junction bases: 11. Germline lookup yields CDR1 SGHDT and CDR2 YYEEEE. The CDR3 loop is CASRDLYRGRTEAFF. The CDR3 region has the DNA TGTGCCAGCAGGGACCTGTACAGGGGGAGGACTGAAGCTTTCTTT.

Comments on this clonotype: Given the absence of the conserved phenylalanine or tryptophan at the CDR3 end, a read error is likely. No DNA is shown, since the ends of the CDR3 on it are uncertain; the CDR3 is the one TCRdb lists. V gene TRBV20-1 combines with J gene TRBJ2-5; TRBD1 was called by the table and not checked on the DNA. Germline loops: CDR1 DFQATT, CDR2 SNEGSKA (reference sequence). The CDR3 is 12 residues long, counting both termini. The chain's CDR3 is CSAWTGAYEKYL.

This clonotype was seen many times. The genes are TRBV19 and TRBJ1-5; D perhaps matches TRBD1 (6 bases). V lost 6 bases and J 6 bases, leaving 12 bases between the germline ends. The CDR3 covers 13 residues. Looked up from germline, CDR1 is LNHDA and CDR2 is SQIVND (reference sequence). CDR3 DNA sequence: TGTGCCAGTAGGTTGGGGGGGCCTCAGCCCCAGCATTTT. Encoded protein: CASRLGGPQPQHF.

In its sample, this clonotype was seen many times. The J gene is TRBJ2-3, the V gene TRBV11-3, with 14 bases lining up with TRBD2. The CDR3 consists of 19 residues. V gave up 5 bases and J gave up 5 bases; unmatched junction bases: 15. In germline, CDR1 is SGHNT, CDR2 YENEEA. The CDR3 protein is CASSPRGRTGTSGRDTQYF. DNA of the CDR3: TGTGCCAGCAGCCCACGAGGGAGGACGGGGACTAGCGGGAGAGATACGCAGTATTTT.

The V gene is TRBV14, the J gene TRBJ2-6; 9 bases map to TRBD1. V gave up 2 bases and J gave up 7 bases; unmatched junction bases: 15. In germline, CDR1 is SGHDN, CDR2 FVKESK. The CDR3 spans 19 residues. The CDR3 region is CASSQQAWDREPFANVLTF. The CDR3 DNA reads as TGTGCCAGCAGCCAACAAGCGTGGGACAGGGAACCTTTTGCCAACGTCCTGACTTTC.

The V gene is TRBV7-6, the J gene TRBJ2-7, with D unresolved. Germline V gene sequence: CDR1 SGHVS, CDR2 FNYEAQ. The CDR3 spans 14 residues. The germline V and J ends were trimmed by 5 bases and 2 bases, with 13 bases remaining between them. CDR3 protein: CASSPVTTTYEQYF. CDR3 sequence (DNA): TGTGCCAGCAGCCCCGTGACAACAACCTACGAGCAGTACTTC. Based on the CDR3 plus reference TRBV7-6 and TRBJ2-7, the full variable domain is GAGVSQSPRYKVTKRGQDVALRCDPISGHVSLYWYRQALGQGPEFLTYFNYEAQQDKSGLPNDRFSAERPEGSISTLTIQRTEQRDSAMYRCASSPVTTTYEQYFGPGTRLTVT.

The chain uses TRBV5-6 and TRBJ2-3; D is undetermined. This CDR3 is built from 14 residues. Germline V CDR1 and CDR2: SGHDT, YYEEEE. V lost 0 bases and J 0 bases, leaving 5 bases between the germline ends. CDR3 bases: TGTGCCAGCAGCTTGGTCAGAAGCACAGATACGCAGTATTTT. Protein product: CASSLVRSTDTQYF.

This chain connects TRBV5-6 to TRBJ2-7, with 7 positions matching TRBD2. This CDR3 has 15 residues. After removal of 4 bases from V and 5 bases from J, the junction contained 12 bases not matched to a gene. Germline lookup yields CDR1 SGHDT and CDR2 YYEEEE. The CDR3 DNA is TGTGCCAGCAGCAACAGACTAGCTGTGGGGCACGAGCAGTACTTC. It codes for CASSNRLAVGHEQYF. The full variable domain, rest sourced from reference TRBV5-6 and TRBJ2-7, is DAGVTQSPTHLIKTRGQQVTLRCSPKSGHDTVSWYQQALGQGPQFIFQYYEEEERQRGNFPDRFSGHQFPNYSSELNVNALLLGDSALYLCASSNRLAVGHEQYFGPGTRLTVT.

Worth noting for this clonotype: Compared with germline, one end of the junction differs, possibly owing to a read error. The rearrangement joins TRBV10-2 to TRBJ1-5, with 8 bases fitting TRBD1. This CDR3 has 15 residues. Germline V gene data show CDR1 as WSHSY and CDR2 as SAAADI. CDR3 loop: CASTRTGNSNQPQHF. In DNA form, the CDR3 reads TGCGCCAGCACGAGGACAGGGAATAGCAACCAGCCCCAGCATTTT.